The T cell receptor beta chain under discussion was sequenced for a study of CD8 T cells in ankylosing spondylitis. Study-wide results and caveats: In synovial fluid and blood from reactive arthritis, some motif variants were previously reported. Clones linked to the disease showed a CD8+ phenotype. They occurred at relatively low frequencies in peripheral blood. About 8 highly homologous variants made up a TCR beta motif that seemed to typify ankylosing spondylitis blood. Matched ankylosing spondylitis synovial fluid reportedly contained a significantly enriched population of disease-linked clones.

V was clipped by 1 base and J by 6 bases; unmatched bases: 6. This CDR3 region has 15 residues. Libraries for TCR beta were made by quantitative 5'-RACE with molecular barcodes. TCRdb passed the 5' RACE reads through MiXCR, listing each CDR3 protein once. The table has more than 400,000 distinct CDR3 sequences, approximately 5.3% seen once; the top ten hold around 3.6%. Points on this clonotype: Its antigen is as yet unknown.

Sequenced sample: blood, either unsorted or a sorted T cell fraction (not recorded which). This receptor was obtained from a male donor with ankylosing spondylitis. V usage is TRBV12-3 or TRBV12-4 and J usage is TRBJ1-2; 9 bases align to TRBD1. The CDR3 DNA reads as TGTGCCAGCAGTTTAGACCGGGACAGGGTTGATGGCTACACCTTC. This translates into CASSLDRDRVDGYTF.